The 30 T cell receptor beta chains below all came from one sample that was sequenced in a study of blood T cells in healthy people across ages. A J-beta primer mix and a sample-barcoded 5' primer were used in a second PCR of roughly 7 to 12 cycles. TCRdb reprocessed the 5' RACE reads via MiXCR and lists one record per CDR3 protein. The table includes over 1,200,000 distinct CDR3 sequences, approximately 59% detected once. The source material was blood. Receptors originate from a man between 18 and 35 years old in good health.

The J gene is TRBJ2-1, the V gene TRBV20-1, with 9 positions matching TRBD2. J gave up 8 bases and V 0 bases, and 8 bases lay outside the gene matches. This CDR3 has 15 amino acids. The germline CDR1 and CDR2 sequences are DFQATT and SNEGSKA (reference sequence). CDR3 region: CSARDLSGSNDEQFF. In nucleotides, the CDR3 is TGCAGTGCTAGAGATCTTAGCGGGAGTAATGATGAGCAGTTCTTC.

The chain employs TRBV25-1 and TRBJ2-1, with 8 positions matching TRBD2. This CDR3 has 15 amino acids. Germline V gives CDR1 MGHDK, CDR2 SYGVNS. Unmatched junction bases numbered 11, after V lost 4 bases and J lost 9 bases. CDR3 sequence (DNA): TGTGCCAGCAGTGGCCCCCGGGTAGCGGGGACTGAGCAGTTCTTC. Its translation: CASSGPRVAGTEQFF. Supplemented by reference TRBV25-1 and TRBJ2-1, the full variable domain reads EADIYQTPRYLVIGTGKKITLECSQTMGHDKMYWYQQDPGMELHLIHYSYGVNSTEKGDLSSESTVSRIRTEHFPLTLESARPSHTSQYLCASSGPRVAGTEQFFGPGTRLTVL.

For the CDR3, the DNA is TGTGCCTGTACGTTGGGACTCCCTTCCTATGGCTACACCTTC. Protein product: CACTLGLPSYGYTF. This sequence joins TRBV30 and TRBJ1-2; D is possibly TRBD1 (5 bases). This CDR3 region has 14 residues. Per the germline V gene, CDR1 is GTSNPN and CDR2 is SVGIG (reference sequence). V lost 6 bases, J lost 4 bases, and 18 bases lay in between.

This sequence joins TRBV6-5 and TRBJ2-1, with a possible D match to TRBD1 (6 bases). This CDR3 has 15 residues. Trimming removed 7 bases at V and 0 bases at J, with 13 bases between. Germline loops: CDR1 MNHEY, CDR2 SVGAGI. This CDR3 is CASKIGQSSYNEQFF. The CDR3 DNA reads as TGTGCCAGCAAAATAGGACAGAGCTCCTACAATGAGCAGTTCTTC.

The chain links TRBV3-1 to TRBJ1-4; no clear D gene. The V gene lost 3 bases and the J gene lost 0 bases, with 8 bases spanning the gap. CDR3 length: 15 amino acids. Per the germline V gene, CDR1 is LGHDT and CDR2 is YNNKEL (reference sequence). CDR3 coding DNA: TGTGCCAGCAGCCACGGTACAGCAACTAATGAAAAACTGTTTTTT. Its protein product is CASSHGTATNEKLFF.

The genes are TRBV3-1 and TRBJ2-4; 15 nucleotides align to TRBD2. The J call is uncertain, as TRBJ2-7 better fits the DNA end. This CDR3 is built from 17 residues. The V gene's germline CDR1 is LGHDT and CDR2 YNNKEL (reference sequence). The CDR3 DNA reads as TGTGCCAGCAGCCAAGATCCGGGACTAGCGGGAGGCTACGAGCAGTACTTC. This translates into CASSQDPGLAGGYEQYF.

This chain uses TRBV6-2 or TRBV6-3 with TRBJ2-7, with 7 positions matching TRBD1. V trimming: 6 bases; J trimming: 3 bases; junction bases outside the gene matches: 8. This CDR3 spans 14 amino acids. Per germline, CDR1 MNHEY and CDR2 SVGEGT. The CDR3 sequence is CASRAGGYIYEQYF. CDR3 nucleotide sequence: TGTGCCAGCAGGGCAGGGGGATATATCTACGAGCAGTACTTC.

V is TRBV5-1 and J is TRBJ1-1; 9 bases are a match to TRBD1. Trimming cost V 1 base and J 4 bases; bases outside gene matches: 2. CDR3 length equals 14 residues. Germline CDR1 reads SGHRS; CDR2 reads YFSETQ. The CDR3 nucleotides read TGCGCCAGCAGCTTGACAGGGGGCGGCACTGAAGCTTTCTTT. Encoded protein: CASSLTGGGTEAFF.

J is TRBJ2-1 and V is TRBV5-6; D is ambiguous. Deletions cut 3 bases from V and 10 bases from J, with 23 bases between. This CDR3 has 16 amino acids. Germline CDR1 reads SGHDT; CDR2 reads YYEEEE. Written as DNA, the CDR3 is TGTGCCAGCAGCTGGAGAAGGAAAATGTCGGGTGAAGAGCAGTTCTTC. Amino acid sequence: CASSWRRKMSGEEQFF.

The chain employs TRBV20-1 and TRBJ2-3; 8 bases agree with TRBD2. The germline CDR1 and CDR2 sequences are DFQATT and SNEGSKA (reference sequence). This CDR3 has 18 residues. Trimming at V came to 3 bases and at J to 2 bases, leaving 16 bases not matched to a gene. The CDR3 nucleotides are TGCAGTGCTAGCCCCCCCGGGTCAGCGGGGGTGGTCACAGATACGCAGTATTTT. Translation gives CSASPPGSAGVVTDTQYF.

The gene calls are TRBV27 and TRBJ2-3; tentative D call: TRBD1 (6 bases). The V gene's germline CDR1 is MNHEY and CDR2 SMNVEV (reference sequence). V was pared by 5 bases and J by 6 bases, with 15 bases between. The CDR3 consists of 14 residues. The CDR3 region is CASSPRGWYDTQYF. The CDR3 nucleotides are TGTGCCAGCAGTCCGAGGGGGTGGTATGATACGCAGTATTTT.

The V and J genes are TRBV27 and TRBJ1-1; D unresolved. This CDR3 region has 13 residues. V dropped 6 bases and J dropped 4 bases, with 12 bases sitting between them. The germline CDR1 and CDR2 sequences are MNHEY and SMNVEV (reference sequence). Here the CDR3 reads CASSGLLGTEAFF. The DNA for the CDR3 is TGTGCCAGCAGCGGCCTGTTGGGCACTGAAGCTTTCTTT.

The chain links TRBV20-1 to TRBJ2-1, with TRBD2 matching over 7 bases. The length of the CDR3 is 16 residues. Germline V gene data show CDR1 as DFQATT and CDR2 as SNEGSKA (reference sequence). After removal of 2 bases from V and 10 bases from J, the junction contained 17 bases not matched to a gene. The CDR3 DNA is TGCAGTGCTAGAAGGATTGGAACTAGCGATCCCTACGAGCAGTTCTTC. Protein: CSARRIGTSDPYEQFF.

The V and J genes are TRBV6-2 or TRBV6-3 and TRBJ2-3, with a tentative D call TRBD1 (5 bases). The V end was cut by 5 bases, the J end by 1 base, with 13 bases between. Germline V CDR1 and CDR2: MNHEY, SVGEGT. The CDR3 is 15 amino acids. This CDR3 reads CASSNQGRRTDTQYF. The CDR3 DNA sequence: TGTGCCAGCAGTAACCAGGGCCGGCGCACAGATACGCAGTATTTT.

The V gene is TRBV19, the J gene TRBJ1-2; D gene ambiguous. CDR1 LNHDA and CDR2 SQIVND come from the germline V gene (reference sequence). The V and J ends lost 7 bases and 9 bases respectively, with 15 bases between them. The CDR3 sequence is 12 residues long. The CDR3 DNA is TGTGCCAGTAAAAACGGACCGTATCGCTACACCTTC. Translation: CASKNGPYRYTF.

This chain connects TRBV20-1 to TRBJ1-1; D call uncertain. Trimming removed 3 bases at V and 0 bases at J, with 14 bases between. From germline, CDR1 is DFQATT and CDR2 SNEGSKA (reference sequence). The CDR3 extends over 15 amino acids. CDR3 amino acids: CSASRAVYMNTEAFF. The CDR3 coding sequence is TGCAGTGCTAGTAGGGCAGTATACATGAACACTGAAGCTTTCTTT.

The chain employs TRBV29-1 and TRBJ2-1, with D unresolved. The CDR3 loop spans 11 amino acids. Looked up from germline, CDR1 is SQVTM and CDR2 is ANQGSEA. V was cut by 4 bases and J by 5 bases, with 6 bases left in between. As DNA, the CDR3 is TGCAGCGTTGGCCAGAACAATGAGCAGTTCTTC. It codes for CSVGQNNEQFF.

This clonotype was seen just once. A junction end diverges from the germline sequence, so it may reflect a read error. V usage is TRBV5-1 and J usage is TRBJ2-2, with a possible D match to TRBD2 (5 bases). Looked up from germline, CDR1 is SGHRS and CDR2 is YFSETQ. The CDR3 totals 15 residues. The CDR3 region has the DNA TGCGCCAGCAGCTTGGCAGCGTCCAACACCGGGGAGCAGTTTTTT. Translating gives CASSLAASNTGEQFF.

The chain recombines TRBV6-1 with TRBJ1-2; 8 bases match TRBD1. The CDR3 has 16 amino acids. The V gene end was trimmed by 5 bases and the J gene end by 4 bases; junction bases not matched to a gene: 12. Germline V gene sequence: CDR1 MNHNS, CDR2 SASEGT. The CDR3 sequence: CASSLRQGTPSYGYTF. CDR3 DNA: TGTGCCAGCAGTTTAAGACAGGGGACGCCGTCCTATGGCTACACCTTC.

The V and J genes are TRBV4-1 and TRBJ2-7; D remains ambiguous. The CDR3 is 14 amino acids. Germline-derived CDR1 and CDR2 are MGHRA and YSYEKL. Trimming cost V 1 base and J 3 bases, with 10 bases left between them. The CDR3, as DNA: TGCGCCAGCAGCCAAGTCCGGGTAAGCTACGAGCAGTACTTC. Encoded protein: CASSQVRVSYEQYF.

V is TRBV19 and J is TRBJ1-2; D is ambiguous. Germline V CDR1 and CDR2: LNHDA, SQIVND (reference sequence). The CDR3 runs 15 residues. Between the trimmed V and J ends, which lost 3 bases and 7 bases, there was a span of 18 bases. The CDR3 loop is CASSISRVRHGGYTF. The CDR3 nucleotides read TGTGCCAGTAGTATTTCCCGGGTAAGGCACGGTGGCTACACCTTC.

The chain recombines TRBV6-5 with TRBJ2-2; D gene uncertain. Trimming pared 1 base from V and 0 bases from J, leaving 6 bases between. The CDR3 spans 15 residues. Germline CDR1 is MNHEY and CDR2 is SVGAGI. Here the CDR3 reads CASSYYDANTGELFF. For the CDR3, the DNA is TGTGCCAGCAGTTACTACGACGCGAACACCGGGGAGCTGTTTTTT.

This rearrangement joins TRBV4-2 to TRBJ2-7; 8 positions agree with TRBD2. Germline CDR1 reads LGHNA; CDR2 reads YNFKEQ. The trim removed 1 base at V and 3 bases at J, leaving 2 bases unmatched. This CDR3 comprises 14 residues. The CDR3 coding sequence is TGTGCCAGCAGCCAAGTCACTAGCGGCTACGAGCAGTACTTC. It is translated as CASSQVTSGYEQYF.

The chain recombines TRBV6-6 with TRBJ2-4; perhaps TRBD1 as D (6 bases). The length of the CDR3 is 16 residues. V gave up 5 bases and J gave up 0 bases, with 14 bases separating them. Germline values: CDR1 MNHNY, CDR2 SVGAGI (reference sequence). CDR3 residues: CASSPAGELAKNIQYF. For the CDR3, the DNA is TGTGCCAGCAGTCCCGCAGGGGAGCTAGCCAAAAACATTCAGTACTTC.

The table lists this clonotype with a few counts. This rearrangement joins TRBV7-9 to TRBJ1-2, with no clear D. The germline V and J ends were trimmed by 0 bases and 3 bases, with 11 bases remaining between them. CDR3 length: 15 amino acids. Germline loops: CDR1 SEHNR, CDR2 FQNEAQ (reference sequence). The CDR3 reads CASSLARALDYGYTF. CDR3 nucleotide sequence: TGTGCCAGCAGCTTAGCCAGAGCCCTCGACTATGGCTACACCTTC.

The V and J genes are TRBV5-1 and TRBJ2-7, with TRBD2 matching 7 bases. The CDR3 loop spans 14 amino acids. Trimming cost V 5 bases and J 2 bases; bases outside gene matches: 7. Germline V gene sequence: CDR1 SGHRS, CDR2 YFSETQ. The CDR3 here is CASSPGEGPYEQYF. The CDR3 DNA sequence: TGCGCCAGCAGTCCCGGGGAGGGGCCCTACGAGCAGTACTTC.

The genes are TRBV29-1 and TRBJ2-5, with 10 bases that match TRBD2. The CDR3 is 14 amino acids. V lost 8 bases and J lost 11; bases outside the gene matches: 17. Germline V gives CDR1 SQVTM, CDR2 ANQGSEA. The CDR3 region has the DNA TGCAGCTTTTTCCAAGCGGGGGGGCAGAATGAGCAGTACTTC. Translation: CSFFQAGGQNEQYF.

This clonotype was detected a few times. The chain uses TRBV29-1 and TRBJ2-5, with a weak D call TRBD1 (6 bases). Germline V gene sequence: CDR1 SQVTM, CDR2 ANQGSEA. The CDR3 sequence is 14 residues long. Trimming took 0 bases from V and 6 from J, leaving 14 bases between them. In nucleotides, the CDR3 is TGCAGCGTTGAAGATCAGGGGTCTTTGAAGACCCAGTACTTC. Its protein is CSVEDQGSLKTQYF.

This clonotype has more than one count but fewer than ten. The chain links TRBV4-1 to TRBJ2-3; a possible D gene is TRBD2 (5 bases). CDR1 and CDR2 (germline): MGHRA, YSYEKL. The CDR3 totals 18 residues. Trimming took off 0 bases at V and 0 bases at J, with 16 bases between the two ends. Here the CDR3 DNA reads TGCGCCAGCAGCCAAGATGCTCCCGAGCGGATTAGCACAGATACGCAGTATTTT. Translating it yields CASSQDAPERISTDTQYF.

The V call is TRBV20-1, the J call TRBJ2-1; perhaps TRBD2 as D (6 bases). CDR3 length: 12 amino acids. Germline assignment: CDR1 DFQATT and CDR2 SNEGSKA (reference sequence). Trimming pared 6 bases from V and 9 bases from J, leaving 15 bases between. CDR3 coding DNA: TGCAGTGCCATCCCCACTAGCAGTGAGCAGTTCTTC. Its protein product is CSAIPTSSEQFF.